The 6 T cell receptor beta chains below were found in one sample sequenced in a study of vaccination effects on CD4 cells after COVID-19. Their cognate antigens are unknown. The authors isolated CD4+ T cells after around 10 days of culture. Each participant received a vaccine that was either BNT162b2 or mRNA-1273, given as two doses. TCRdb keeps only in-frame clones here, not all; method: immunoSEQ multiplex PCR. The sample consists of 45,000 to 65,000 clones, 78% of them appearing once. The sample consisted of CD4+ T cells from PBMCs cultured without peptide, taken after COVID-19 vaccination. These TCRs come from a human donor who received a COVID-19 vaccine.

The V and J genes are TRBV7-9 and TRBJ1-2; D ambiguous. The CDR3 loop spans 13 amino acids. The V and J ends lost 3 bases and 4 bases respectively, with 9 bases between them. Germline V lookup: CDR1 SEHNR, CDR2 FQNEAQ (reference sequence). The CDR3 coding sequence is TGTGCCAGCAGCTTGGACGGGATCTATGGCTACACCTTC. This encodes CASSLDGIYGYTF.

The chain has TRBV11-2 and TRBJ2-1; 11 bases agree with TRBD1. Trimming cost V 5 bases and J 6 bases; bases outside gene matches: 9. The CDR3 sequence is 16 residues long. The germline CDR1 and CDR2 sequences are SGHAT and FQNNGV. CDR3 amino acids: CASSAGQGARFNEQFF. As DNA, the CDR3 is TGTGCCAGCAGCGCTGGACAGGGGGCTAGATTCAATGAGCAGTTCTTC.

This clone was seen a handful of times. V and J are TRBV27 and TRBJ2-7, with D tentatively TRBD1 or TRBD2 (5 bases each). The germline V gene has CDR1 MNHEY and CDR2 SMNVEV (reference sequence). Trimming removed 6 bases from V and 2 bases from J, with 14 bases in between. The CDR3 is 14 residues long. Here the CDR3 reads CASRSDSGTYEQYF. CDR3 DNA: TGTGCCAGCAGATCAGACAGCGGTACCTACGAGCAGTACTTC.

This clone was found a few times. The rearrangement links TRBV4-2 to TRBJ1-2; TRBD1 is a possible D gene (5 bases). CDR1 is LGHNA and CDR2 is YNFKEQ in the germline V gene. CDR3 length: 15 residues. Trimming stripped 1 base from V and 1 base from J, with 10 bases between. CDR3 DNA sequence: TGTGCCAGCAGCCAAGGGCAGGGAGATAACTATGGCTACACCTTC. This gives the protein CASSQGQGDNYGYTF.

In this sample, this clone turned up a few times. The V call is TRBV18, the J call TRBJ1-4; 8 bases align to TRBD1. Germline trimming cut 3 bases from V and 6 bases from J; bases unmatched to any gene: 3. The germline V gene has CDR1 KGHSH and CDR2 LQKENI. The CDR3 is 14 residues long. CDR3 amino acids: CASSPRGRDEKLFF. The CDR3 DNA reads as TGTGCCAGCTCACCCAGGGGGCGCGATGAAAAACTGTTTTTT.

This clone turned up a few times. The chain combines TRBV10-3 with TRBJ2-1, with TRBD1 matching 10 bases. V was clipped by 5 bases and J by 4 bases; unmatched bases: 5. This CDR3 has 15 residues. Looked up from germline, CDR1 is ENHRY and CDR2 is SYGVKD. CDR3 bases: TGTGCCATCAGTTCCGGACAGGGGGTGTACAATGAGCAGTTCTTC. Translated: CAISSGQGVYNEQFF.